A selection of T cell receptor beta chains follows, all from one sample in a study of blood T cell repertoires in COVID-19. TCRdb's copy holds only in-frame clones and misses some; the assay was immunoSEQ multiplex PCR. The table has a few hundred thousand clones, about 82% seen once; the top ten hold around an eighth. Specimen: peripheral blood. The receptors here all came from a man at least 80 years old with acute or convalescent COVID-19. The CDR3 runs from the conserved cysteine through the conserved F or W. The D gene is left open where the match is weak. Some rows mark clone size as missing; the rest say once, few, many or name a class of expanded clone.

clone_size: NA; j_call: TRBJ2-3; d_call: NA; v_call: TRBV10-1; cdr3_aa: CATSRGLTDTQYF; cdr3_nt: TGCGCCACCTCCAGGGGCCTCACAGATACGCAGTATTTT
clone_size: NA; j_call: TRBJ1-1; d_call: NA; v_call: TRBV6-5; cdr3_aa: CASSFATTNTEAFF; cdr3_nt: TGTGCCAGCAGTTTTGCGACAACAAACACTGAAGCTTTCTTT
clone_size: NA; j_call: TRBJ1-3; d_call: NA; v_call: TRBV2; cdr3_aa: CASSDSRAGGNTIYF; cdr3_nt: TGTGCCAGCAGTGACTCACGGGCGGGAGGAAACACCATATATTTT
clone_size: NA; j_call: TRBJ2-2; d_call: NA; v_call: TRBV7-9; cdr3_aa: CASSLSAGDTGELFF; cdr3_nt: TGTGCCAGCAGCTTATCGGCAGGGGACACCGGGGAGCTGTTTTTT
clone_size: NA; j_call: TRBJ2-5; d_call: NA; v_call: TRBV2; cdr3_aa: CASSEVRVETQYF; cdr3_nt: TGTGCCAGCAGTGAGGTCAGGGTAGAGACCCAGTACTTC
clone_size: NA; j_call: TRBJ2-5; d_call: NA; v_call: TRBV5-1; cdr3_aa: CASSLGQGQGGTQYF; cdr3_nt: TGCGCCAGCAGCTTGGGACAGGGTCAGGGAGGGACCCAGTACTTC
clone_size: NA; j_call: TRBJ2-3; d_call: NA; v_call: TRBV20-1; cdr3_aa: CSASFGGNTDTQYF; cdr3_nt: TGCAGTGCTAGTTTCGGCGGGAATACAGATACGCAGTATTTT
clone_size: NA; j_call: TRBJ2-7; d_call: TRBD1; v_call: TRBV9; cdr3_aa: CASSVGQTGVSYEQYF; cdr3_nt: TGTGCCAGCAGCGTAGGTCAGACAGGGGTTTCCTACGAGCAGTACTTC
clone_size: NA; j_call: TRBJ1-5; d_call: NA; v_call: TRBV3-1/TRBV3-2; cdr3_aa: CASSFQGGNQPQHF; cdr3_nt: TGTGCCAGCAGCTTTCAAGGGGGCAATCAGCCCCAGCATTTT
clone_size: NA; j_call: TRBJ2-2; d_call: NA; v_call: TRBV5-1; cdr3_aa: CASSLGGGTGELFF; cdr3_nt: TGCGCCAGCAGCTTGGGGGGAGGCACCGGGGAGCTGTTTTTT
clone_size: NA; j_call: TRBJ1-3; d_call: NA; v_call: TRBV29-1; cdr3_aa: CSVAMGLSSGNTIYF; cdr3_nt: TGCAGCGTAGCTATGGGCTTAAGCTCTGGAAACACCATATATTTT
clone_size: once; j_call: TRBJ1-1; d_call: NA; v_call: TRBV6-5; cdr3_aa: CATAGASAEAFF; cdr3_nt: TGTGCGACGGCGGGGGCAAGCGCTGAAGCTTTCTTT
clone_size: NA; j_call: TRBJ2-7; d_call: NA; v_call: TRBV6-5; cdr3_aa: CASSRAGRSYEQYF; cdr3_nt: TGTGCCAGCAGCAGGGCAGGCCGCTCCTACGAGCAGTACTTC
clone_size: NA; j_call: TRBJ2-2; d_call: TRBD2; v_call: TRBV28; cdr3_aa: CASSLGAGPTGELFF; cdr3_nt: TGTGCCAGCAGTTTAGGAGCGGGGCCTACCGGGGAGCTGTTTTTT
clone_size: NA; j_call: TRBJ2-3; d_call: NA; v_call: TRBV18; cdr3_aa: CASSPGLEGDTQYF; cdr3_nt: TGTGCCAGCTCACCAGGGCTAGAGGGAGATACGCAGTATTTT
clone_size: NA; j_call: TRBJ1-5; d_call: NA; v_call: TRBV4-1; cdr3_aa: CASQPERGSQPQHF; cdr3_nt: TGCGCCAGCCAACCTGAGAGAGGGAGTCAGCCCCAGCATTTT
clone_size: NA; j_call: TRBJ2-7; d_call: NA; v_call: TRBV5-8; cdr3_aa: CASSLVGGTYEQYF; cdr3_nt: TGTGCCAGCAGCTTGGTGGGCGGGACCTACGAGCAGTACTTC
clone_size: NA; j_call: TRBJ1-6; d_call: NA; v_call: TRBV7-6; cdr3_aa: CASSLGATGSGNSPLHF; cdr3_nt: TGTGCCAGCAGCTTAGGTGCTACAGGGTCGGGAAATTCACCCCTCCACTTT
clone_size: NA; j_call: TRBJ2-5; d_call: NA; v_call: TRBV6-5; cdr3_aa: CASSYSRQAETQYF; cdr3_nt: TGTGCCAGCAGTTACTCTCGGCAGGCAGAGACCCAGTACTTC
clone_size: NA; j_call: TRBJ1-4; d_call: TRBD1; v_call: TRBV6-5; cdr3_aa: CASRARQGNHEKLFF; cdr3_nt: TGTGCCAGCAGGGCGCGACAGGGAAATCATGAAAAACTGTTTTTT
clone_size: NA; j_call: TRBJ2-7; d_call: TRBD2; v_call: TRBV24-1; cdr3_aa: CATSDKLKGLGGDEQYF; cdr3_nt: TGTGCCACCAGTGATAAGCTCAAAGGACTAGGAGGGGACGAGCAGTACTTC
clone_size: NA; j_call: TRBJ1-2; d_call: TRBD1; v_call: TRBV6-2/TRBV6-3; cdr3_aa: CASSYSWDRGGYGYTF; cdr3_nt: TGTGCCAGCAGTTACTCCTGGGACAGGGGCGGCTATGGCTACACCTTC
clone_size: NA; j_call: TRBJ2-7; d_call: TRBD2; v_call: TRBV2; cdr3_aa: CASTSGDEQYF; cdr3_nt: TGTGCCAGCACTAGCGGCGACGAGCAGTACTTC
clone_size: NA; j_call: TRBJ2-2; d_call: TRBD1; v_call: TRBV29-1; cdr3_aa: CSEGSGTENTGELFF; cdr3_nt: TGCAGCGAAGGATCCGGGACAGAGAACACCGGGGAGCTGTTTTTT
clone_size: NA; j_call: TRBJ1-2; d_call: NA; v_call: TRBV5-1; cdr3_aa: CASSSFTGSDGYTF; cdr3_nt: TGCGCCAGCAGCTCCTTTACAGGGAGTGATGGCTACACCTTC
clone_size: NA; j_call: TRBJ2-2; d_call: NA; v_call: TRBV27; cdr3_aa: CASSLWRRGGNGGELFF; cdr3_nt: TGTGCCAGCTCCCTTTGGCGGCGGGGCGGGAACGGCGGGGAGCTGTTTTTT